The sample holds a few counts of the clone carrying this TCR beta chain. V was cut by 8 bases and J by 1 base, with 13 bases left in between. The CDR3 is made up of 14 amino acids. Sequencing used immunoSEQ multiplex PCR; TCRdb keeps in-frame clones, though not all of them. The sample records approximately 18,000 clones, 55% to 85% being singletons. The data were obtained in a study of CXCR4 blockade with PD-1 therapy in pancreatic cancer. The gene calls are TRBV23-1 and TRBJ2-3; D is perhaps TRBD2 (5 bases). TRBV23-1 is labeled an ORF, and its function is uncertain. This sequence originates from a human donor with pancreatic ductal adenocarcinoma. Material for sequencing was tumor tissue. In DNA, the CDR3 is TGCGCCAGCGGCGGGCCTCGCCGCACAGATACGCAGTATTTT. Residues: CASGGPRRTDTQYF.